The sequence of this TCR beta chain was determined in a study of blood T cell repertoires in COVID-19. Turning to the study itself: Collection of acute and convalescent COVID-19 samples took place in the United States, Italy and Spain.

Produced via immunoSEQ multiplex PCR; TCRdb's table is partial and in-frame only. Of about 200,000 clones in the sample, 70% to 90% were seen once. This CDR3 region has 15 residues. V lost 2 bases and J 3 bases, leaving 14 bases between the germline ends. Germline CDR1 SGHRS, CDR2 YFSETQ. The sequence came from a young man with active or convalescent COVID-19. This chain uses TRBV5-1 with TRBJ1-1; D gene uncertain. Specimen: peripheral blood. The CDR3 bases are TGCGCCAGCAGCTTAGGAGGGCAGAAGGACACTGAAGCTTTCTTT. Its translation is CASSLGGQKDTEAFF. Based on the CDR3 plus reference TRBV5-1 and TRBJ1-1, the full variable domain is KAGVTQTPRYLIKTRGQQVTLSCSPISGHRSVSWYQQTPGQGLQFLFEYFSETQRNKGNFPGRFSGRQFSNSRSEMNVSTLELGDSALYLCASSLGGQKDTEAFFGQGTRLTVV.